This T cell receptor (beta chain) was obtained from a study of blood T cell repertoires in COVID-19. Study background: Donors in the United States, Italy and Spain gave samples during acute or convalescent COVID-19. T cells, B-cell-depleted T cells, or PBMCs provided the cDNA or gDNA that served as material.

Generated by immunoSEQ multiplex PCR, the TCRdb table keeps only in-frame clones and is missing some. There are about 200,000 clones in the sample; approximately 88% occur only once, and 27% lies in the top ten. The CDR3 runs to 16 residues. Trimming removed 0 bases from V and 8 bases from J; junction bases left unmatched: 5. The germline CDR1 and CDR2 sequences are LGHDT and YNNKEL (reference sequence). The receptor comes from a middle-aged man with acute or convalescent COVID-19. Sequencing was carried out using peripheral blood. The chain links TRBV3-1 (or the pseudogene TRBV3-2) to TRBJ1-4; TRBD1 matches at 11 bases. The CDR3 DNA reads as TGTGCCAGCAGCCAAGATCTGAGGACAGGGGGCGAAAAACTGTTTTTT. Protein sequence: CASSQDLRTGGEKLFF.